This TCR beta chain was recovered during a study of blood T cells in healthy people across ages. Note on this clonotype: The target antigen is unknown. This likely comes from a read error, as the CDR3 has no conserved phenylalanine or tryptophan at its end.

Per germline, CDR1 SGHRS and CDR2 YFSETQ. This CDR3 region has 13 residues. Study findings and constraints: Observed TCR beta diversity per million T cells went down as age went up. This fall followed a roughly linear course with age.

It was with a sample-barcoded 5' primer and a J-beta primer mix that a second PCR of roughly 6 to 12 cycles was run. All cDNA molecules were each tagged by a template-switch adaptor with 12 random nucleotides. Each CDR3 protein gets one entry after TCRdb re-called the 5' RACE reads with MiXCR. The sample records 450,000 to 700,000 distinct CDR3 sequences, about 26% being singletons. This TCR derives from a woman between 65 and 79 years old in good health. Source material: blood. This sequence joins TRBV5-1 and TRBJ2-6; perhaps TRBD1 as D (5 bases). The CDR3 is CASGASGVNVLTC. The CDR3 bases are TGCGCCAGCGGGGCTTCTGGGGTCAACGTCCTGACTTGC.